Listed here are 7 T cell receptor beta chains from one sample, sequenced in a study of shared clonotypes between healthy human individuals. Method: immunoSEQ multiplex PCR; TCRdb's copy keeps in-frame clones and lacks some. The sample lists more than 2 million clones, roughly 95% occurring once. Sequenced material: naive CD4+ T cells sorted from blood. Subset specified: CD45RA+ positively selected. All receptors come from a man between 18 and 35 years old in good health.

The J gene is TRBJ2-2, the V gene TRBV19; the D is unclear. In germline, CDR1 is LNHDA, CDR2 SQIVND (reference sequence). The V and J ends lost 7 bases and 6 bases respectively, with 15 bases between them. The CDR3 loop spans 14 amino acids. The CDR3 loop is CASKEVAASGELFF. The CDR3 nucleotides are TGTGCCAGTAAGGAAGTCGCCGCGTCCGGGGAGCTGTTTTTT.

This sequence joins TRBV19 and TRBJ2-2, with D hard to call. The CDR3 consists of 15 residues. Germline CDR1 reads LNHDA; CDR2 reads SQIVND (reference sequence). Trimming removed 6 bases at V and 2 bases at J, with 13 bases between. The CDR3 spells CASRNSGANTGELFF. Written as DNA, the CDR3 is TGTGCCAGTAGGAACTCTGGAGCCAACACCGGGGAGCTGTTTTTT.

This clone appeared a single time. V usage is TRBV10-3 and J usage is TRBJ2-2; D gene ambiguous. This CDR3 has 13 amino acids. Trimming removed 7 bases from V and 6 bases from J, with 12 bases in between. The germline V gene has CDR1 ENHRY and CDR2 SYGVKD. For the CDR3, the DNA is TGTGCCATCAAGACTGATAGGTCCGGGGAGCTGTTTTTT. This sequence encodes CAIKTDRSGELFF.

This chain uses TRBV7-3 with TRBJ2-7; TRBD1 aligns across 9 bases. The CDR3 contains 13 residues. V was clipped by 6 bases and J by 4 bases; unmatched bases: 4. Germline V lookup: CDR1 SGHTA, CDR2 FQGTGA. The CDR3 DNA is TGTGCCAGCAGTTTACAGGGGGCGTACGAGCAGTACTTC. Its translation is CASSLQGAYEQYF.

As for this clone: The sample carries other DNA sequences with the same CDR3. The chain has TRBV2 and TRBJ1-6; D is unclear. The CDR3 length is 12 residues. V was trimmed by 6 bases and J by 7 bases, leaving 7 bases between them. Germline values: CDR1 SNHLY, CDR2 FYNNEI. CDR3 coding DNA: TGTGCCAGCAGCTGGGGAAATTCACCCCTCCACTTT. Encoded protein: CASSWGNSPLHF.

The J gene is TRBJ2-5, the V gene TRBV7-9; D is ambiguous. Trimming stripped 8 bases from V and 1 base from J, with 14 bases between. The CDR3 runs 14 residues. Germline V CDR1 and CDR2: SEHNR, FQNEAQ (reference sequence). This CDR3 reads CASRPPSGQETQYF. In DNA form, the CDR3 reads TGTGCCAGCCGGCCCCCCTCAGGCCAAGAGACCCAGTACTTC. The variable domain in full, completed from reference TRBV7-9 and TRBJ2-5, reads DTGVSQNPRHKITKRGQNVTFRCDPISEHNRLYWYRQTLGQGPEFLTYFQNEAQLEKSRLLSDRFSAERPKGSFSTLEIQRTEQGDSAMYLCASRPPSGQETQYFGPGTRLLVL.

About this clone itself: This CDR3 is also generated by other DNA sequences in the sample. The CDR3: CASSLARGETQYF. In DNA form, the CDR3 reads TGCGCCAGCAGCTTGGCCAGAGGGGAGACCCAGTACTTC. The rearrangement joins TRBV5-1 to TRBJ2-5, with D perhaps TRBD2 (5 bases). The CDR3 is 13 residues long. Looked up from germline, CDR1 is SGHRS and CDR2 is YFSETQ. The ends were cut back, 0 bases at V and 5 bases at J, with 8 bases in the middle.